Listed here is a single TCR beta chain. No antigen is known for it. 60 Vbeta and 13 Jbeta primers were used in PCR. How the authors handled the data: The authors later counted about 80 million unique TCR beta chains, roughly 10 million of them shared. Assay: immunoSEQ multiplex PCR; the TCRdb copy retains only in-frame clones and omits some. V, J and clone size derive from that table, while D and trimming were established from the DNA sequence. The table lists about 260,000 clones, approximately 85% of them singletons. This specimen belongs to a study of cytomegalovirus exposure and HLA in healthy donors. General study findings and limits: It was reported in a later analysis that an Asian-associated ancestry cluster showed fewer N-insertions than the approximately 690-donor mean. According to a later analysis, most TCR beta chains associated with CMV appeared HLA-restricted.

The CDR3 is 16 amino acids. V lost 1 base, J lost 5 bases, and 8 bases stayed unmatched. Germline V gene lookup returns CDR1 SGHNT and CDR2 YENEEA. The rearrangement uses TRBV11-3 and TRBJ2-3; the match to TRBD2 covers 8 bases. The source material was PBMCs. The sequence came from a woman aged 35 to 49 in good health and CMV-seropositive. As DNA, the CDR3 is TGTGCCAGCAGCTTAGGGAAGCGGGAGCAGATAGATACGCAGTATTTT. Translating gives CASSLGKREQIDTQYF. The full variable domain, rest sourced from reference TRBV11-3 and TRBJ2-3, is EAGVVQSPRYKIIEKKQPVAFWCNPISGHNTLYWYLQNLGQGPELLIRYENEEAVDDSQLPKDRFSAERLKGVDSTLKIQPAELGDSAVYLCASSLGKREQIDTQYFGPGTRLTVL.